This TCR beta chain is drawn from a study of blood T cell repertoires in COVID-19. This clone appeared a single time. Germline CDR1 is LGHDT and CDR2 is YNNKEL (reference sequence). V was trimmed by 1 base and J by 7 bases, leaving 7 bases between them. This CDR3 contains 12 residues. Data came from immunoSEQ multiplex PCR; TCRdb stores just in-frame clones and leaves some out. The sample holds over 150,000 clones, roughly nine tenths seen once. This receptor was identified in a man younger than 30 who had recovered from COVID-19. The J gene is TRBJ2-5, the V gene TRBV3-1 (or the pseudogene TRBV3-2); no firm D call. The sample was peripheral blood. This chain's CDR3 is CASSQAGVTQYF. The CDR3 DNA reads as TGTGCCAGCAGCCAAGCAGGTGTGACCCAGTACTTC.